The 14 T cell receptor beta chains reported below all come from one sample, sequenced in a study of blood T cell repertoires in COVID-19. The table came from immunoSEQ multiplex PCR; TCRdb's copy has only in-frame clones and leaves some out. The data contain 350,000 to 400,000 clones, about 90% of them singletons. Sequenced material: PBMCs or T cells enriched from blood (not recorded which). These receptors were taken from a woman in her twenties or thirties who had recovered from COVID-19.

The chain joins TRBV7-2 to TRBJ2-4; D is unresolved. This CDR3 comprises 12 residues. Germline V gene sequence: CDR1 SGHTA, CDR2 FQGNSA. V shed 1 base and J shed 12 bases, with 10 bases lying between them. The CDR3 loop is CASSLVGPGQYF. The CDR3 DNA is TGTGCCAGCAGCTTAGTGGGTCCGGGTCAGTACTTC.

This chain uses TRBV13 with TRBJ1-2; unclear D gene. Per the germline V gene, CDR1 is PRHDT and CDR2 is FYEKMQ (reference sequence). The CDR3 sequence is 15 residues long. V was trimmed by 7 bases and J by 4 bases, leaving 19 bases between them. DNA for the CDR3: TGTGCCAGCACCCCTTCTTCATTCTCAGGCTATGGCTACACCTTC. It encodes CASTPSSFSGYGYTF.

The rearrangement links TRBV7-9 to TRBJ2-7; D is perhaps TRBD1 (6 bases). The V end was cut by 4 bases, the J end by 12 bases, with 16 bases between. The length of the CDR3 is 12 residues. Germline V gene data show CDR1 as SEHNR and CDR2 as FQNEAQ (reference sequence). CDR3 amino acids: CASSSVTGSRYF. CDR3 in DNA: TGTGCCAGCAGCTCAGTGACAGGATCGAGGTACTTC.

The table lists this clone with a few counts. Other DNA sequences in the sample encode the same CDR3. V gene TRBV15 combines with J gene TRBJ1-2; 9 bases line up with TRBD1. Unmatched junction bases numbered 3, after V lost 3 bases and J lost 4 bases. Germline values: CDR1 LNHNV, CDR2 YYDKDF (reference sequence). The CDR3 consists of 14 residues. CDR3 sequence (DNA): TGTGCCACCAGCAGCAGGACAGGGGCCTATGGCTACACCTTC. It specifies CATSSRTGAYGYTF.

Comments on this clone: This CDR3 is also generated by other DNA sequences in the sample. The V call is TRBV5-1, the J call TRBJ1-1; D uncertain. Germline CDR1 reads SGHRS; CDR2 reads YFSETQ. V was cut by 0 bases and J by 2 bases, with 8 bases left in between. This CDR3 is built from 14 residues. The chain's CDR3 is CASSLGAVNTEAFF. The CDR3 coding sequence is TGCGCCAGCAGCTTGGGGGCTGTCAACACTGAAGCTTTCTTT.

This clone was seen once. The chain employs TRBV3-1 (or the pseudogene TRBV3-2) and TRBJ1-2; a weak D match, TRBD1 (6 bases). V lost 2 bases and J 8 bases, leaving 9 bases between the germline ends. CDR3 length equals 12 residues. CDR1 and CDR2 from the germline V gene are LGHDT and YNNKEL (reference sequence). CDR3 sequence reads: CASSQSDRGYTF. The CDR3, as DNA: TGTGCCAGCAGCCAATCTGACAGGGGCTACACCTTC.

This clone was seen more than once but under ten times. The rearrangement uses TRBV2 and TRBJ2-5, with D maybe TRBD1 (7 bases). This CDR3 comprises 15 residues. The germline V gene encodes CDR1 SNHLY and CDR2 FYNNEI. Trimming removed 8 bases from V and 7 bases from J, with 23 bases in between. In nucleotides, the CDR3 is TGTGCCAGCGGAGCTAGCGCTGCCCGACAGGGGACCCAGTACTTC. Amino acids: CASGASAARQGTQYF.

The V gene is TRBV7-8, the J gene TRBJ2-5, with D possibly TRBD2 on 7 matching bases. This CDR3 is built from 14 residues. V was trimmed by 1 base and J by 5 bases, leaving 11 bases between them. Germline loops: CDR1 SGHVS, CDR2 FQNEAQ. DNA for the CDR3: TGTGCCAGCAGCTTAGGAGGGGGGGCCGAGACCCAGTACTTC. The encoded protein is CASSLGGGAETQYF.

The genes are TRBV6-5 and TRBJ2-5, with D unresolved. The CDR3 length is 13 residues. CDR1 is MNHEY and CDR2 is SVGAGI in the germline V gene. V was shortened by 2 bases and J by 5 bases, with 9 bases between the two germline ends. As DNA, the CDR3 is TGTGCCAGCAGTTACGGCACGTGGGAGACCCAGTACTTC. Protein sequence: CASSYGTWETQYF.

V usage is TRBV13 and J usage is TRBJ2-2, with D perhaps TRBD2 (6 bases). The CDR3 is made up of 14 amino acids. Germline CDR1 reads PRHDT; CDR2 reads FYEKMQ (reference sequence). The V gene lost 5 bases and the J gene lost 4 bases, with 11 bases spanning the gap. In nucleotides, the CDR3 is TGTGCCAGCAGCCCCGGGAGAAGCACCGGGGAGCTGTTTTTT. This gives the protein CASSPGRSTGELFF. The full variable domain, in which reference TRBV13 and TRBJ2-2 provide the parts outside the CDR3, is AAGVIQSPRHLIKEKRETATLKCYPIPRHDTVYWYQQGPGQDPQFLISFYEKMQSDKGSIPDRFSAQQFSDYHSELNMSSLELGDSALYFCASSPGRSTGELFFGEGSRLTVL.

The CDR3 DNA is TGTGCCAGCAGCTCTTCCTACTCCTTCCCCTCCTACGAGCAGTACTTC. Translating it yields CASSSSYSFPSYEQYF. The V call is TRBV7-2, the J call TRBJ2-7, with unresolved D. This CDR3 is built from 16 residues. Germline V CDR1 and CDR2: SGHTA, FQGNSA. V lost 4 bases, J lost 0 bases, and 16 bases lay in between.

The CDR3 bases are TGTGCCAGCAGCGTAGGAGGGGGAAAAAACATTCAGTACTTC. This gives the protein CASSVGGGKNIQYF. The V call is TRBV9, the J call TRBJ2-4; possibly TRBD1 for D (6 bases). Germline-derived CDR1 and CDR2 are SGDLS and YYNGEE. V lost 0 bases to trimming and J lost 4 bases, with 8 bases between them. The CDR3 is made up of 14 amino acids.

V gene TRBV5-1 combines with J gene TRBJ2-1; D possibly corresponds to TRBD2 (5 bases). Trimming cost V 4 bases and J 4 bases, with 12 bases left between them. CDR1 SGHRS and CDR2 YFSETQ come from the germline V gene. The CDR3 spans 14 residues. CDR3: CASSQGGIYNEQFF. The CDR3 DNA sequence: TGCGCCAGCAGCCAAGGAGGAATTTACAATGAGCAGTTCTTC.

The CDR3 bases are TGTGCCAGCAGCTTGGACGGTGGTGGAGCTTTCTTT. Residues: CASSLDGGGAFF. V is TRBV5-4 and J is TRBJ1-1; D gene ambiguous. CDR3 length equals 12 residues. V was cut by 0 bases and J by 10 bases, with 10 bases left in between. The V gene's germline CDR1 is SGHNT and CDR2 YYREEE (reference sequence).